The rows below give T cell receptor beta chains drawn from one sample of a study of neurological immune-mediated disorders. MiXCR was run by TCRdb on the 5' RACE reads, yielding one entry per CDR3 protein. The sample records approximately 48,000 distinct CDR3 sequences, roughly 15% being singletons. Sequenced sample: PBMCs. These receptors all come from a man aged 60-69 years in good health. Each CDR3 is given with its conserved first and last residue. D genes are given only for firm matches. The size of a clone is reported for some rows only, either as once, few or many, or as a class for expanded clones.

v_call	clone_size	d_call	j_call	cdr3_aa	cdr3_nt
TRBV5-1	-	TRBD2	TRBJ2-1	CASSTSGRALKVGARFF	TGCGCCAGCAGCACTAGCGGGAGGGCCCTCAAGGTGGGAGCACGGTTCTTC
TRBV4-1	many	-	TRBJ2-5	CASSQDLTETQYF	TGCGCCAGCAGCCAAGATCTAACGGAGACCCAGTACTTC
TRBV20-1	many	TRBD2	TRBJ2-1	CSARLAGGRNEQFF	TGCAGTGCTAGACTAGCGGGAGGGAGAAATGAGCAGTTCTTC
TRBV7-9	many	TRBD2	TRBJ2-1	CASSLAPWASGRGEQFF	TGTGCCAGCAGCTTAGCGCCGTGGGCTAGCGGGAGAGGTGAGCAGTTCTTC
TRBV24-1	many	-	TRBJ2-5	CATSHSPRGPFGETQYF	TGTGCCACCAGTCATTCCCCCAGGGGACCATTTGGGGAGACCCAGTACTTC
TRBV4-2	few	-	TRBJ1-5	CASSQDEAGRGGQPQHF	TGTGCCAGCAGCCAAGATGAGGCGGGGAGAGGCGGTCAGCCCCAGCATTTT
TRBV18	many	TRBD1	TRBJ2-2	CASSPRQGQTGELFF	TGTGCCAGCTCACCACGACAGGGTCAAACCGGGGAGCTGTTTTTT
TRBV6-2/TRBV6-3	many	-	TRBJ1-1	CASLAQGNTEAFF	TGTGCCAGTTTGGCCCAGGGCAACACTGAAGCTTTCTTT
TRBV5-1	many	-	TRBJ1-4	CASSPGGNEKLFF	TGCGCCAGCAGCCCCGGGGGGAATGAAAAACTGTTTTTT
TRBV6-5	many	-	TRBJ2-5	CASSYRGPQETQYF	TGTGCCAGCAGTTACCGCGGGCCCCAAGAGACCCAGTACTTC
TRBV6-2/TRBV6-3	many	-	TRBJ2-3	CASRSTSTDTQYF	TGTGCCAGCAGATCCACGAGCACAGATACGCAGTATTTT
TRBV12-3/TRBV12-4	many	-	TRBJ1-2	CASSFLRRQGSGYTF	TGTGCCAGCAGTTTTCTCAGGAGGCAGGGGTCTGGCTACACCTTC
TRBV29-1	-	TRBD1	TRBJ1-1	CSVRDRVAFF	TGCAGTGTCCGGGACAGGGTGGCTTTCTTT
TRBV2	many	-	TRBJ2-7	CASKGRVLGEQYF	TGTGCCAGCAAAGGCCGGGTACTAGGGGAGCAGTACTTC
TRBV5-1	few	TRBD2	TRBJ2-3	CASSFALTSSNTDTQYF	TGCGCCAGCAGCTTTGCACTGACTAGCTCCAACACAGATACGCAGTATTTT
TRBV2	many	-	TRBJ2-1	CASRTSIGVNEQFF	TGTGCCAGCAGAACTAGTATCGGGGTAAATGAGCAGTTCTTC
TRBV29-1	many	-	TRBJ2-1	CSVPYEQFF	TGCAGCGTCCCTTATGAGCAGTTCTTC
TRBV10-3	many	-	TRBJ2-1	CAISGGSLYYNEQFF	TGTGCCATCAGTGGAGGGTCCCTTTACTACAATGAGCAGTTCTTC
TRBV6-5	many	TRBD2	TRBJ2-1	CASTGTSGGEQFF	TGTGCCAGCACAGGGACTAGCGGAGGAGAGCAGTTCTTC